This TCR beta chain is drawn from a study of cytomegalovirus exposure and HLA in healthy donors. PCR amplification relied on 60 Vbeta primers (plus 13 Jbeta primers). TCRdb's copy holds only in-frame clones and misses some; the assay was immunoSEQ multiplex PCR. Of some 120,000 clones in the sample, 74% were seen once. The CDR3 totals 12 residues. The V end was cut by 4 bases, the J end by 5 bases, with 8 bases between. Germline V lookup: CDR1 SGHDN, CDR2 FVKESK. The chain is built from TRBV14 and TRBJ2-5; TRBD2 is a possible D gene (6 bases). The clonotype comes from a woman aged 45-59 years in good health and CMV-seropositive. Material for sequencing was PBMCs. CDR3 in DNA: TGTGCCAGCAGCCGAGGAGGGGAGACCCAGTACTTC. It translates to CASSRGGETQYF.